This is a list of T cell receptor beta chains from one sample in a study of blood T cell repertoires in COVID-19. The protocol was immunoSEQ multiplex PCR, while the TCRdb copy is restricted to in-frame clones and leaves out a portion. Here the sample spans 300,000 to 350,000 clones, 87% being singletons. The sample taken for sequencing was peripheral blood. The receptors derive from a man aged 18 to 30 with active or convalescent COVID-19. CDR3s include the opening cysteine and the closing phenylalanine or tryptophan. The order of the fields is clone size, V gene, CDR3 length, CDR3 protein. Only part of the rows carry a size: once, few, many, or a class if the clone is expanded.

>-|TRBV3-1/TRBV3-2|20
CASSQESGSLGHSYNSPLHF
>-|TRBV28|19
CASLPLAGGPIGSYNEQFF
>-|TRBV27|11
CASSLGEKLFF
>-|TRBV7-2|16
CASSSQGQGVNEKLFF
>few|TRBV28|15
CASMLAGAFNQPQHF
>-|TRBV29-1|17
CSVERSPGQGGTYEQYF
>few|TRBV7-8|12
CASSAAADTQYF
>-|TRBV2|13
CARLSKRDYGYTF
>-|TRBV7-2|17
CASSQGTLAGRRNEQFF
>-|TRBV3-1/TRBV3-2|20
CASSQDNKDRRPQTQETQYF
>-|TRBV6-2/TRBV6-3|16
CASSYPTGRGTGELFF
>-|TRBV4-3|15
CASSQDGGGTGELFF
>-|TRBV4-2|15
CASSQSGQRNSPLHF
>-|TRBV15|17
CATSDRRTVPSPYEQYF
>-|TRBV5-8|15
CASSFTGYSGNTIYF
>-|TRBV3-1/TRBV3-2|16
CASSQGDRATNEKLFF
>once|TRBV11-1|15
CASSLAAPPGNTIYF
>-|TRBV5-1|14
CASSLLTTNEKLFF
>-|TRBV6-5|14
CASVENRAAGEAFF
>-|TRBV25-1|17
CASSAYAGTSHTGELFF
>-|TRBV11-2|13
CASSLTRDTEAFF
>once|TRBV2|15
CASSIRGTANSPLHF
>-|TRBV7-2|15
CASSPGTSIKDEQFF
>-|TRBV28|11
CAGGWDQPQHF
>-|TRBV7-9|15
CASSLPQGSQETQYF
>-|TRBV7-9|13
CASSQAGPDTQYF
>-|TRBV18|16
CASSAGGKLLNTEAFF
>-|TRBV6-2/TRBV6-3|16
CASSYDVTLVNTEAFF
>-|TRBV5-6|16
CASSLASGGIGYGYTF
>-|TRBV27|14
CASSRGAFSNEQFF
>-|TRBV6-4|15
CASRRTAMSYNEQFF
>-|TRBV6-1|16
CASSAGPGVANYGYTF
>few|TRBV15|17
CATSRDPLDIGSYEQYF
>-|TRBV7-9|15
CASSERRRGINTIYF
>-|TRBV7-9|15
CASSFSDISLNEQFF
>few|TRBV28|14
CASRSGGLMRTQYF
>-|TRBV7-2|15
CASSETSGAYNEQFF